The present entry profiles one TCR beta chain with its context. What it recognizes is unknown. These data originate in a study of CD8+CD57+ T cells in acquired aplastic anemia. Study overall: An average of about 3.4 ug of DNA was obtained from sorted CD4+ and CD8+ cells. General study results and limits: Found in both controls and patients were twenty-nine CD8+ CDR3 sequences. Significant differences in CD8+ Simpson's diversity were not observed between patients and controls.

CD8+CD57+ cell expansion had been shown by flow cytometry in patients chosen for sequencing. As a group, the patients uniformly had severe acquired aplastic anemia. According to the study, genomic DNA was the template for TCR beta VDJ and CDR3 profiling. From the reads, TCRdb called clonotypes with MiXCR, one entry per CDR3 protein. The sample comprises 200,000 to 300,000 distinct CDR3 sequences, 82% of which are singletons, and approximately 42% rests with the top ten. The V end lost 2 bases, the J end lost 6 bases, and 12 bases lay between the germline ends. This CDR3 spans 14 amino acids. Germline assignment: CDR1 SGHVS and CDR2 FNYEAQ.

The chain combines TRBV7-6 with TRBJ2-3; D is uncertain. This sequence was found in a human donor with aplastic anemia. What was sequenced was sorted CD4+, CD8+, or CD8+CD57+ T cells (not recorded which) from PBMCs. The CDR3: CASSLRSGHDTQYF. In DNA form, the CDR3 reads TGTGCCAGCAGCTTAAGGTCCGGTCATGATACGCAGTATTTT.